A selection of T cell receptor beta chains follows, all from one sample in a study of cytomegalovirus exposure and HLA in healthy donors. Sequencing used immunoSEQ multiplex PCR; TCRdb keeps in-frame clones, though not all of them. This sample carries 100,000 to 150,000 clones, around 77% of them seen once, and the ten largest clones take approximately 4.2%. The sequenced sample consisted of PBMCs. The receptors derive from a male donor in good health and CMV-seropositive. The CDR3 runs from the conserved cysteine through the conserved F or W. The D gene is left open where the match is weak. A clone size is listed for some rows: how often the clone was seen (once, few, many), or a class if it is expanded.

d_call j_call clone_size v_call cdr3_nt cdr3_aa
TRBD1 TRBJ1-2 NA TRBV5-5 TGTGCCAGCAGCTGGGGGTGGGACAGGGGCTATGGCTACACCTTC CASSWGWDRGYGYTF
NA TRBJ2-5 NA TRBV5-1 TGCGCCAGCAGCTTGGGACAGGTAGGAGAGACCCAGTACTTC CASSLGQVGETQYF
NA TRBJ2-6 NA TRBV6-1 TGTGCCAGCAGTGGCAGCTCTGGGGCCAACGTCCTGACTTTC CASSGSSGANVLTF
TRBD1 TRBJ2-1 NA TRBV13 TGTGCCAGCAGGCGGAAACGGACAGGGGTCTACAATGAGCAGTTCTTC CASRRKRTGVYNEQFF
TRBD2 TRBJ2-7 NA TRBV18 TGTGCCAGCTCACCACCAGGACTAGCTAGGTCTCGCGAGCAGTACTTC CASSPPGLARSREQYF
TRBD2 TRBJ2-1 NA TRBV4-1 TGCGCCAGCAGCCAAGATACCGGGGGGGCCTACAATGAGCAGTTCTTC CASSQDTGGAYNEQFF
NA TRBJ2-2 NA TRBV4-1 TGCGCCAGCAGCCAAGTGGCCGATAACACCGGGGAGCTGTTTTTT CASSQVADNTGELFF
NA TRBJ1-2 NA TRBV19 TGTGCCAGTAGTCCCACAGGGACCGACTATGGCTACACCTTC CASSPTGTDYGYTF
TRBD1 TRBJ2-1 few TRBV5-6 TGTGCCAGCAGCCCCCGGACAGGGAGTGTCTACAATGAGCAGTTCTTC CASSPRTGSVYNEQFF
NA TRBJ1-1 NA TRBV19 TGTGCCAGTAGTATACGCCCCGGACCAGGGAAGCCTGAAGCTTTCTTT CASSIRPGPGKPEAFF
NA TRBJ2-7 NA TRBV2 TGTGCCAGCAGGCCCACAGGGATCTACGAGCAGTACTTC CASRPTGIYEQYF
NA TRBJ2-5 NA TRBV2 TGTGCCAGCAGTGAGGGGGGACCCATTGTGACCCAGTACTTC CASSEGGPIVTQYF
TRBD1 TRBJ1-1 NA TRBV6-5 TGTGCCAGCAGTTACCACCACGGGACAGGGAAAGCTGAAGCTTTCTTT CASSYHHGTGKAEAFF
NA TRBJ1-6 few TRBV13 TGTGCCAGCAGCTTAAGGCAGGGGTCCGCCGGAAGGACACCCCTCCACTTT CASSLRQGSAGRTPLHF
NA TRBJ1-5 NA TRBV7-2 TGTGCCAGCAGCTTTGGACAGCCCAATCAGCCCCAGCATTTT CASSFGQPNQPQHF
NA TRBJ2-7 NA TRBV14 TGTGCCAGCAGCCCGACGGGCTACGAGCAGTACTTC CASSPTGYEQYF
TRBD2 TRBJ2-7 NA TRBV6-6 TGTGCCAGCAGGGGGCCGGCTAGCGGCTACGAGCAGTACTTC CASRGPASGYEQYF
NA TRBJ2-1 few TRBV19 TGTGCCAGTAGTATAAATTCCGGACAGCCTGAGCAGTTCTTC CASSINSGQPEQFF